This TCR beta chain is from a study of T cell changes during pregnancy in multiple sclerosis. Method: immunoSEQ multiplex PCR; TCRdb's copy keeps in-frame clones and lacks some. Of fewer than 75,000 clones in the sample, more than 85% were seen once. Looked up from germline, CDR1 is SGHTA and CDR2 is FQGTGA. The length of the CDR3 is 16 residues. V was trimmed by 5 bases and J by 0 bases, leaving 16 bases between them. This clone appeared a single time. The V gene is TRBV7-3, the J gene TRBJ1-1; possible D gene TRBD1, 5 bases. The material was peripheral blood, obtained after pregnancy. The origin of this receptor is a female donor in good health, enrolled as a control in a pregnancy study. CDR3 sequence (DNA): TGTGCCAGCAGCCCTCCGGGGGGGGAGATGAACACTGAAGCTTTCTTT. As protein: CASSPPGGEMNTEAFF. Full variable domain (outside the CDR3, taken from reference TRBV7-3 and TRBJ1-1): GAGVSQTPSNKVTEKGKYVELRCDPISGHTALYWYRQSLGQGPEFLIYFQGTGAADDSGLPNDRFFAVRPEGSVSTLKIQRTERGDSAVYLCASSPPGGEMNTEAFFGQGTRLTVV.